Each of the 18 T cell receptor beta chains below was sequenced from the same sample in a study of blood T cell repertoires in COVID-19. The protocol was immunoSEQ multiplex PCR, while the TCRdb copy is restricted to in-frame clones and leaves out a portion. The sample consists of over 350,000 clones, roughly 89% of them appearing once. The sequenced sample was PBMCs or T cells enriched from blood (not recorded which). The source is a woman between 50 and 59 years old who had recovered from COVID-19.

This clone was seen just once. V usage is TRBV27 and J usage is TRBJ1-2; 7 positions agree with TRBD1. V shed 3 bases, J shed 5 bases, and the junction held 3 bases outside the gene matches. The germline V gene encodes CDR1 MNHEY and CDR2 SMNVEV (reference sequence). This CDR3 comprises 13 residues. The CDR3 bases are TGTGCCAGCAGTTTCCAGGGGGTGTATGGCTACACCTTC. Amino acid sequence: CASSFQGVYGYTF.

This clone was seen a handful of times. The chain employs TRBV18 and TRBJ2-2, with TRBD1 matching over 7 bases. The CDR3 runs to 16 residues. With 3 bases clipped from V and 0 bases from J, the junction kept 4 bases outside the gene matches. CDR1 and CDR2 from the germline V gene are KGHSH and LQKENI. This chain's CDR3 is CASSPDRPANTGELFF. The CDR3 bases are TGTGCCAGCTCACCGGACAGGCCCGCGAACACCGGGGAGCTGTTTTTT.

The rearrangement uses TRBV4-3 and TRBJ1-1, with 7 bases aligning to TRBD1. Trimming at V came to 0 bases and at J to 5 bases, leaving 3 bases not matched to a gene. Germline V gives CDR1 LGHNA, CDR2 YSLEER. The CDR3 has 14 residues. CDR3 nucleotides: TGCGCCAGCAGCCAAGAGACAGGGTGGACTGAAGCTTTCTTT. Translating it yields CASSQETGWTEAFF.

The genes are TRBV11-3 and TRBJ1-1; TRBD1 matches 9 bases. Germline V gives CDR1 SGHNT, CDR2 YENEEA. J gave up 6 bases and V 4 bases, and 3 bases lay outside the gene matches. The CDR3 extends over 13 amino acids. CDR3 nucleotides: TGTGCCAGCAGCTCTCGACAGGGGGCTGAAGCTTTCTTT. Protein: CASSSRQGAEAFF.

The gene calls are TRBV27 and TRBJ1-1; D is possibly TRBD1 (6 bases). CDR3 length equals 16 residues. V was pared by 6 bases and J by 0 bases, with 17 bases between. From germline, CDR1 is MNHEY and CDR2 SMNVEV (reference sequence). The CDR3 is CASSRTEVQMNTEAFF. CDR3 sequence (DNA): TGTGCCAGCAGCAGGACAGAGGTTCAAATGAACACTGAAGCTTTCTTT.

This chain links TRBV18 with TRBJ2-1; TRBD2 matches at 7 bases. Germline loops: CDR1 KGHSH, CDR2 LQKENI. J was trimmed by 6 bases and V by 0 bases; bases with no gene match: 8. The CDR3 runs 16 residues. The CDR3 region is CASSPPWSGVGNEQFF. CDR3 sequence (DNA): TGTGCCAGCTCACCACCGTGGAGCGGGGTAGGCAATGAGCAGTTCTTC.

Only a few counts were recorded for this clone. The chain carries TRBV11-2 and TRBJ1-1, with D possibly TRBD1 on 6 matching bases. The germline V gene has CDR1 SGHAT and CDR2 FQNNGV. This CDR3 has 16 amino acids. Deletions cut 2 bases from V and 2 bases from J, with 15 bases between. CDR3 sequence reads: CASSLNTGHINTEAFF. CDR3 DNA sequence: TGTGCCAGCAGCTTAAATACGGGACACATCAACACTGAAGCTTTCTTT.

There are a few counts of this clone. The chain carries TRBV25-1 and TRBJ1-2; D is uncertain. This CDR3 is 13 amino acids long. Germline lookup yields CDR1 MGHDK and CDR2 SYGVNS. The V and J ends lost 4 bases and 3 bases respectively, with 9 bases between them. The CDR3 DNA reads TGTGCCAGCAGTGGAACAGTAGACTATGGCTACACCTTC. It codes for CASSGTVDYGYTF.

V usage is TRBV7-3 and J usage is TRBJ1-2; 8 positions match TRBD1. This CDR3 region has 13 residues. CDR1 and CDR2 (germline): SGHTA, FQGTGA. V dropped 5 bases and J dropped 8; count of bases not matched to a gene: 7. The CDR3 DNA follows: TGTGCCAGCAGCGACGACAGGGGCGGGGGCTACACCTTC. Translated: CASSDDRGGGYTF. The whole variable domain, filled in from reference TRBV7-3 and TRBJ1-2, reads GAGVSQTPSNKVTEKGKYVELRCDPISGHTALYWYRQSLGQGPEFLIYFQGTGAADDSGLPNDRFFAVRPEGSVSTLKIQRTERGDSAVYLCASSDDRGGGYTFGSGTRLTVV.

The CDR3 DNA is TGTGCCACGGCAGGGTCAGGGGGCGACTATGGCTACACCTTC. As protein: CATAGSGGDYGYTF. V gene TRBV10-3 combines with J gene TRBJ1-2; 8 bases align to TRBD1. V dropped 10 bases and J dropped 3; count of bases not matched to a gene: 10. Germline CDR1 reads ENHRY; CDR2 reads SYGVKD. The CDR3 runs to 14 residues.

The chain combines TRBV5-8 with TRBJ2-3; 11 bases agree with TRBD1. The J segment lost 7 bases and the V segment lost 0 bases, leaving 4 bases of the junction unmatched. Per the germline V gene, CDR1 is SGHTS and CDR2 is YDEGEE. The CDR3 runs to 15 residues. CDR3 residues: CASSLGTGGGNTQYF. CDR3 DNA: TGTGCCAGCAGCTTGGGGACAGGGGGCGGGAATACGCAGTATTTT.

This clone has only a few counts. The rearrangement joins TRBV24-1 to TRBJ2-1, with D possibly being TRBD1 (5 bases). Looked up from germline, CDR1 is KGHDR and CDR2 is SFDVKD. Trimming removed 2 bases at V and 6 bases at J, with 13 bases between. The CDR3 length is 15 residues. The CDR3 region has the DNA TGTGCCACCAGTGATTCTCAGGGTCTTTTCAATGAGCAGTTCTTC. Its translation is CATSDSQGLFNEQFF.

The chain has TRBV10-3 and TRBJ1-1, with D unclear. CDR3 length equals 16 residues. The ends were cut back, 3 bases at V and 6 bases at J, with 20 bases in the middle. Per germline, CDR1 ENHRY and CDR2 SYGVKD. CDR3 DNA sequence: TGTGCCATCAGTGACCCCACATTGGGTCGGAGTGCTGAAGCTTTCTTT. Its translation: CAISDPTLGRSAEAFF.

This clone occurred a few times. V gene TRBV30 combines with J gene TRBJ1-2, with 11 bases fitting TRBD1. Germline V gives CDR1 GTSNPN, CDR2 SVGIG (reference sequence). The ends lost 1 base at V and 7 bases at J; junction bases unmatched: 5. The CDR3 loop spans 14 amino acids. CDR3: CAWSGGQGASGYTF. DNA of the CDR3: TGTGCCTGGAGTGGAGGACAGGGGGCGTCTGGCTACACCTTC.

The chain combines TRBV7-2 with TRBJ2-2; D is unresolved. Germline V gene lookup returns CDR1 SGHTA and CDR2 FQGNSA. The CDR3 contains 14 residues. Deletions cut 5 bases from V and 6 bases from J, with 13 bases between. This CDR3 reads CASSPNSGPGELFF. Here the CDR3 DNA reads TGTGCCAGCAGCCCGAATTCAGGTCCCGGGGAGCTGTTTTTT.

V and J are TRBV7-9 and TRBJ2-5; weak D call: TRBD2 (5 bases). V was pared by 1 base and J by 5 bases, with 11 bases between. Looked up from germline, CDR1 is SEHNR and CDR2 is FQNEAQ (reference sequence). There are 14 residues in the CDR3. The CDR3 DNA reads TGTGCCAGCAGCTTAGGGACTCCACGGGAGACCCAGTACTTC. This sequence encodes CASSLGTPRETQYF.

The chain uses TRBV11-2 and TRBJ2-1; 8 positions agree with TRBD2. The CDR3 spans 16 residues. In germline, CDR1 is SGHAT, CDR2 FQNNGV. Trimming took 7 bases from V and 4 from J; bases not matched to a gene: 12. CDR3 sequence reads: CASIPGRRGGYNEQFF. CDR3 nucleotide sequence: TGTGCCAGCATTCCAGGTCGCCGGGGGGGATACAATGAGCAGTTCTTC.

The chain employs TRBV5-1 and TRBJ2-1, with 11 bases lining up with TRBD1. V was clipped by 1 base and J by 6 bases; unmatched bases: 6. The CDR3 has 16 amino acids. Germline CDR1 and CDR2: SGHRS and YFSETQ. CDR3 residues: CASSLKWTGGSNEQFF. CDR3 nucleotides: TGCGCCAGCAGCTTGAAGTGGACAGGGGGCTCCAATGAGCAGTTCTTC.